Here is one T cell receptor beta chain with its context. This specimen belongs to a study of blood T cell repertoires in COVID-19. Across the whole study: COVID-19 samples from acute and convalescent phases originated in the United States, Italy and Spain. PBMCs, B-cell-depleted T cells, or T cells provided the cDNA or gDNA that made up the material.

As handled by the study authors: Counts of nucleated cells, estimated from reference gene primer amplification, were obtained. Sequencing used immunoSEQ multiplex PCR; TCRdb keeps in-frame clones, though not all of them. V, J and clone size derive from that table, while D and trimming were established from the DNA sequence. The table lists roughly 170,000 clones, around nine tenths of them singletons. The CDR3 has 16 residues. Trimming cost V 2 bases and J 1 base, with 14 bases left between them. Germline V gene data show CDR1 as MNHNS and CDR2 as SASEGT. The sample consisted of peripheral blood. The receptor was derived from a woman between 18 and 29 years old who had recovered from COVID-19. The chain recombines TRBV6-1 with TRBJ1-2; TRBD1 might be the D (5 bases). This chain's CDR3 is CASSESPSGVNYGYTF. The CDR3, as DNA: TGTGCCAGCAGTGAATCCCCTTCGGGGGTTAACTATGGCTACACCTTC.